These 5 T cell receptor beta chains were all obtained from the same sample, sequenced in a study of T cell repertoires in cytomegalovirus infection. MiXCR was run by TCRdb on the reads, yielding one entry per CDR3 protein. This table has some 200,000 distinct CDR3 sequences, under 25% appearing once. Input material: PBMCs. Every receptor here comes from a human donor in good health (CMV status not recorded). Some clones in this sample may be carry-over from other donors' samples.

The sample holds a few counts of this clonotype. This chain joins TRBV5-6 and TRBJ1-1, with a tentative D call TRBD1 (6 bases). Germline CDR1 is SGHDT and CDR2 is YYEEEE. V was clipped by 6 bases and J by 1 base, with 13 bases between them. The CDR3 runs 14 residues. CDR3 nucleotides: TGTGCCAGCAACGAAAAGACAGGGAACACTGAAGCTTTCTTT. It specifies CASNEKTGNTEAFF.

This clonotype was seen ten or more times. The chain is built from TRBV19 and TRBJ2-2, with a possible D match to TRBD1 (5 bases). CDR3 length: 13 amino acids. Germline V CDR1 and CDR2: LNHDA, SQIVND (reference sequence). Trimming cost V 7 bases and J 1 base, with 7 bases left between them. The CDR3 reads CASKGRNTGELFF. In DNA, the CDR3 is TGTGCCAGTAAGGGGCGGAACACCGGGGAGCTGTTTTTT.

The chain recombines TRBV29-1 with TRBJ1-5; 7 positions match TRBD1. The J segment lost 3 bases and the V segment lost 4 bases, leaving 6 bases of the junction unmatched. Germline V lookup: CDR1 SQVTM, CDR2 ANQGSEA. CDR3 length equals 14 residues. The CDR3 reads CSVAQGTDNQPQHF. In nucleotides, the CDR3 is TGCAGCGTTGCACAGGGGACGGACAATCAGCCCCAGCATTTT.

The chain links TRBV27 to TRBJ2-7; tentatively, D is TRBD1 (6 bases). Germline lookup yields CDR1 MNHEY and CDR2 SMNVEV (reference sequence). This CDR3 spans 16 amino acids. Trimming took 0 bases from V and 0 from J, leaving 12 bases between them. The CDR3 bases are TGTGCCAGCAGTTTATCGTCAGGGACACGCTCCTACGAGCAGTACTTC. Translation: CASSLSSGTRSYEQYF.

This clonotype was seen repeatedly, ten times or more. This chain uses TRBV7-8 with TRBJ2-1; 10 bases agree with TRBD2. The germline V gene encodes CDR1 SGHVS and CDR2 FQNEAQ. This CDR3 region has 14 residues. The J segment lost 6 bases and the V segment lost 1 base, leaving 0 bases of the junction unmatched. DNA of the CDR3: TGTGCCAGCAGCTTAGGGACTAGCGGCAATGAGCAGTTCTTC. The encoded protein is CASSLGTSGNEQFF.